One sample yielded the 30 T cell receptor beta chains listed below, sequenced in a study of T cell responses to AZD1222 COVID-19 vaccine. Method: immunoSEQ multiplex PCR; TCRdb's copy keeps in-frame clones and lacks some. The sample carries some 60,000 clones, about 74% recorded once. The sequencing here drew on peripheral blood, taken 28 days after the second AZD1222 dose. These receptors were collected from an adult who received the AZD1222 COVID-19 vaccine.

J is TRBJ1-6 and V is TRBV3-1 (or the pseudogene TRBV3-2), with 9 bases that match TRBD1. The CDR3 has 14 residues. Losses at the gene ends were 3 bases for V and 8 bases for J; bases not matched to a gene: 2. In germline, CDR1 is LGHDT, CDR2 YNNKEL (reference sequence). The CDR3 DNA is TGTGCCAGCAGCCATAGGGACAGGGATTCACCCCTCCACTTT. Protein sequence: CASSHRDRDSPLHF.

This clone has a handful of counts. This sequence joins TRBV3-1 (or the pseudogene TRBV3-2) and TRBJ1-2; D uncertain. The CDR3 consists of 13 residues. The ends were cut back, 2 bases at V and 2 bases at J, with 6 bases in the middle. The V gene's germline CDR1 is LGHDT and CDR2 YNNKEL (reference sequence). The CDR3 sequence: CASSQPRNYGYTF. CDR3 nucleotides: TGTGCCAGCAGCCAACCCCGAAACTATGGCTACACCTTC.

The chain recombines TRBV28 with TRBJ2-3, with 8 bases aligning to TRBD2. Trimming removed 3 bases from V and 6 bases from J; junction bases left unmatched: 5. This CDR3 spans 14 amino acids. Germline CDR1 MDHEN, CDR2 SYDVKM. The CDR3 reads CASSFGGVADTQYF. DNA for the CDR3: TGTGCCAGCAGTTTCGGGGGGGTCGCGGATACGCAGTATTTT.

This rearrangement joins TRBV6-5 to TRBJ1-6, with D uncertain. The CDR3 consists of 13 residues. CDR1 is MNHEY, CDR2 SVGAGI, per germline. The V end was cut by 10 bases, the J end by 0 bases, with 7 bases between. CDR3 region: CATSSSYNSPLHF. The DNA for the CDR3 is TGTGCCACCTCGAGCTCCTATAATTCACCCCTCCACTTT.

This chain links TRBV5-4 with TRBJ2-7, with 10 bases aligning to TRBD1. The V segment lost 5 bases and the J segment 1 base; nucleotides outside the gene matches: 6. Germline-derived CDR1 and CDR2 are SGHNT and YYREEE (reference sequence). The CDR3 spans 15 residues. CDR3 bases: TGTGCCAGCAGTCTGCCGGGACAGGGGTCCTACGAGCAGTACTTC. It codes for CASSLPGQGSYEQYF.

This clone appeared a single time. The chain links TRBV7-9 to TRBJ1-3, with D unclear. The V end was cut by 2 bases, the J end by 8 bases, with 10 bases between. The CDR3 length is 13 residues. Germline V gene data show CDR1 as SEHNR and CDR2 as FQNEAQ (reference sequence). CDR3 coding DNA: TGTGCCAGCAGCTTAAGGCTGAGGGACACCATATATTTT. Translating it yields CASSLRLRDTIYF.

This chain connects TRBV14 to TRBJ2-3; no clear D. V shed 5 bases and J shed 1 base, with 16 bases lying between them. The germline V gene has CDR1 SGHDN and CDR2 FVKESK. The CDR3 runs to 16 residues. The CDR3 is CASSALAAARTDTQYF. In DNA form, the CDR3 reads TGTGCCAGCAGCGCCCTGGCAGCAGCCCGCACAGATACGCAGTATTTT.

The genes are TRBV3-1 (or the pseudogene TRBV3-2) and TRBJ2-2; the match to TRBD2 covers 12 bases. The V and J ends lost 7 bases and 5 bases, in that order; junction bases with no gene match: 5. CDR1 is LGHDT and CDR2 is YNNKEL in the germline V gene (reference sequence). The CDR3 spans 15 residues. The chain's CDR3 is CASTLAGGLTGELFF. For the CDR3, the DNA is TGTGCCAGCACCCTAGCGGGGGGGCTTACCGGGGAGCTGTTTTTT.

The chain joins TRBV5-1 to TRBJ2-4, with a weak D call TRBD1 (6 bases). CDR1 SGHRS and CDR2 YFSETQ come from the germline V gene. The CDR3 sequence is 13 residues long. V was shortened by 5 bases and J by 6 bases, with 12 bases between the two germline ends. CDR3 sequence: CASSSKGGNIQYF. The CDR3 bases are TGCGCCAGCAGTTCAAAAGGGGGAAACATTCAGTACTTC.

This chain joins TRBV13 and TRBJ2-3; D is unclear. This CDR3 has 14 residues. The V end lost 8 bases, the J end lost 2 bases, and 14 bases lay between the germline ends. The germline V gene has CDR1 PRHDT and CDR2 FYEKMQ (reference sequence). CDR3 nucleotide sequence: TGTGCCAGCGGCTCGTTAGGGTCCACAGATACGCAGTATTTT. Residues: CASGSLGSTDTQYF.

The CDR3 DNA sequence: TGTGCCAGCAGACCAGGGGTTAGCAATCAGCCCCAGCATTTT. Translation gives CASRPGVSNQPQHF. The chain couples TRBV28 to TRBJ1-5, with D perhaps matching TRBD1 (6 bases). This CDR3 is 14 amino acids long. Trimming stripped 6 bases from V and 0 bases from J, with 9 bases between. CDR1 and CDR2 (germline): MDHEN, SYDVKM.

The genes are TRBV21-1 and TRBJ2-7; TRBD2, the table's D call, lacks a check against the DNA. TRBV21-1 is tagged as a pseudogene. The CDR3 has 15 amino acids. CDR3 region: CASSKSGGGPYEQYF. The CDR3 DNA is TGTGCCAGCAGCAAATCCGGCGGGGGGCCCTACGAGCAGTACTTC.

The chain links TRBV7-2 to TRBJ1-1; 8 positions agree with TRBD1. The germline V gene encodes CDR1 SGHTA and CDR2 FQGNSA. The CDR3 loop spans 13 amino acids. V shed 5 bases and J 3 bases; nucleotides not matched to a gene: 2. This chain's CDR3 is CASSPQGDTEAFF. CDR3 sequence (DNA): TGTGCCAGCAGCCCACAGGGGGACACTGAAGCTTTCTTT. The whole variable domain, filled in from reference TRBV7-2 and TRBJ1-1, reads GAGVSQSPSNKVTEKGKDVELRCDPISGHTALYWYRQSLGQGLEFLIYFQGNSAPDKSGLPSDRFSAERTGGSVSTLTIQRTQQEDSAVYLCASSPQGDTEAFFGQGTRLTVV.

The genes are TRBV6-5 and TRBJ1-1, with 7 positions matching TRBD1. V trimming: 2 bases; J trimming: 1 base; junction bases outside the gene matches: 7. The germline V gene encodes CDR1 MNHEY and CDR2 SVGAGI. The CDR3 is 16 residues long. The CDR3 nucleotides are TGTGCCAGCAGTTACGGACAGGCCCTGGGGAACACTGAAGCTTTCTTT. Amino acid sequence: CASSYGQALGNTEAFF.

DNA for the CDR3: TGCGCCAGCAGTGAGACTAGCGGGGGGGCTCCCTACGAGCAGTACTTC. Protein product: CASSETSGGAPYEQYF. V and J are TRBV10-2 and TRBJ2-7; 13 bases align to TRBD2. V trimming: 2 bases; J trimming: 2 bases; junction bases outside the gene matches: 3. This CDR3 contains 16 residues. Germline lookup yields CDR1 WSHSY and CDR2 SAAADI.

A single count supports this clone. The gene calls are TRBV2 and TRBJ2-2, with D perhaps matching TRBD1 (6 bases). The germline gives CDR1 SNHLY, CDR2 FYNNEI. The germline V and J ends were trimmed by 8 bases and 4 bases, with 20 bases remaining between them. The CDR3 covers 16 residues. The CDR3 region is CASSPGNRDPTGELFF. The CDR3 region has the DNA TGTGCCAGCTCCCCGGGGAACAGGGATCCCACCGGGGAGCTGTTTTTT.

The chain combines TRBV27 with TRBJ2-1; a weak D match, TRBD1 (5 bases). This CDR3 comprises 13 residues. Trimming pared 4 bases from V and 7 bases from J, leaving 11 bases between. Germline V gives CDR1 MNHEY, CDR2 SMNVEV (reference sequence). CDR3 in DNA: TGTGCCAGCAGTTCCCGACAGACTAATGAGCAGTTCTTC. Translation: CASSSRQTNEQFF.

By its share, this clone is medium-sized. This chain joins TRBV9 and TRBJ1-3; D is unresolved. From germline, CDR1 is SGDLS and CDR2 YYNGEE. Trimming pared 0 bases from V and 0 bases from J, leaving 10 bases between. The CDR3 is 16 amino acids. The DNA of the CDR3 is TGTGCCAGCAGCGTAGATGACCCCAGCTCTGGAAACACCATATATTTT. Translated, it gives CASSVDDPSSGNTIYF.

This rearrangement joins TRBV4-2 to TRBJ1-1; D is perhaps TRBD1 (5 bases). CDR1 and CDR2 (germline): LGHNA, YNFKEQ. The length of the CDR3 is 15 residues. Trimming left V 5 bases short and J 7 bases short, with 20 bases between. In nucleotides, the CDR3 is TGTGCCAGCAGCATTAGGACCGGGACTCGCTTTGAAGCTTTCTTT. Translation: CASSIRTGTRFEAFF.

The chain links TRBV3-1 (or the pseudogene TRBV3-2) to TRBJ1-3; tentative D call: TRBD1 (5 bases). The CDR3 is 15 amino acids. Germline V gives CDR1 LGHDT, CDR2 YNNKEL (reference sequence). Trimming cost V 3 bases and J 2 bases, with 11 bases left between them. CDR3 amino acids: CASSQGGNTGNTIYF. The CDR3 region has the DNA TGTGCCAGCAGCCAGGGGGGAAATACTGGAAACACCATATATTTT.

The chain has TRBV5-1 and TRBJ1-5; 9 positions agree with TRBD1. Germline trimming cut 5 bases from V and 0 bases from J; bases unmatched to any gene: 12. The CDR3 runs to 18 residues. The germline gives CDR1 SGHRS, CDR2 YFSETQ. The CDR3 region is CASRSRTGEVYSNQPQHF. CDR3 DNA: TGCGCCAGCAGATCCAGGACAGGGGAAGTTTATAGCAATCAGCCCCAGCATTTT.

The chain carries TRBV7-8 and TRBJ2-3; no clear D gene. V lost 5 bases and J 3 bases, leaving 18 bases between the germline ends. CDR1 and CDR2 (germline): SGHVS, FQNEAQ. The CDR3 totals 16 residues. The DNA of the CDR3 is TGTGCCAGCAGCCAACGGCGGCAGGTGGGGACAGATACGCAGTATTTT. Protein sequence: CASSQRRQVGTDTQYF.

The chain carries TRBV28 and TRBJ1-6; D call uncertain. The germline V gene has CDR1 MDHEN and CDR2 SYDVKM. The CDR3 consists of 14 residues. Trimming shortened V by 6 bases and J by 7 bases, and 13 bases separated the two germline ends. CDR3 in DNA: TGTGCCAGCAGGTTTCAGTCTACCAATTCACCCCTCCACTTT. Translation gives CASRFQSTNSPLHF.

The chain combines TRBV6-1 with TRBJ2-7; 11 nucleotides align to TRBD2. The CDR3 spans 16 residues. Unmatched junction bases numbered 9, after V lost 4 bases and J lost 4 bases. From germline, CDR1 is MNHNS and CDR2 SASEGT. This CDR3 reads CASSALTLAGGYEQYF. CDR3 nucleotide sequence: TGTGCCAGCAGTGCACTGACCCTAGCGGGGGGATACGAGCAGTACTTC.

The chain is built from TRBV6-6 and TRBJ1-4; TRBD1 is a possible D gene (6 bases). The CDR3 runs to 14 residues. CDR1 is MNHNY, CDR2 SVGAGI, per germline (reference sequence). With 6 bases removed from V and 5 bases from J, the gap between germline ends came to 13 bases. CDR3 sequence: CASRPGQNNEKLFF. CDR3 bases: TGTGCCAGCAGGCCCGGACAGAACAATGAAAAACTGTTTTTT.

V is TRBV28 and J is TRBJ2-7; no reliable D call. Trimming stripped 3 bases from V and 0 bases from J, with 3 bases between. The CDR3 has 12 residues. Germline loops: CDR1 MDHEN, CDR2 SYDVKM. The CDR3 DNA follows: TGTGCCAGCAGTTTGGGCTCCTACGAGCAGTACTTC. It translates to CASSLGSYEQYF.

The CDR3 loop reads CASRGAEGPQHF. CDR3 DNA: TGTGCCAGCAGGGGGGCCGAAGGGCCCCAGCATTTT. The chain employs TRBV3-1 (or the pseudogene TRBV3-2) and TRBJ1-5, with a tentative D call TRBD1 (6 bases). The CDR3 consists of 12 residues. Germline CDR1 reads LGHDT; CDR2 reads YNNKEL (reference sequence). The V and J ends lost 6 bases and 9 bases respectively, with 12 bases between them.

V is TRBV7-2 and J is TRBJ2-1; TRBD2 matches 9 bases. The germline gives CDR1 SGHTA, CDR2 FQGNSA. The V segment lost 3 bases and the J segment 0 bases; nucleotides outside the gene matches: 0. The CDR3 is 15 amino acids. DNA of the CDR3: TGTGCCAGCAGCTTTAGCGGGGGCTCCTACAATGAGCAGTTCTTC. The encoded protein is CASSFSGGSYNEQFF.

This chain joins TRBV6-1 and TRBJ2-1; 10 bases agree with TRBD2. This CDR3 is built from 16 residues. Germline assignment: CDR1 MNHNS and CDR2 SASEGT. The junction had 2 bases not matched to a gene; V was cut back by 1 base and J by 2 bases. CDR3 residues: CASSEERGGPYNEQFF. The CDR3 nucleotides are TGTGCCAGCAGTGAAGAGCGGGGGGGCCCCTACAATGAGCAGTTCTTC.

Details on this clone: In the same sample, other DNA sequences code for this CDR3. V is TRBV3-1 (or the pseudogene TRBV3-2) and J is TRBJ1-2; 7 nucleotides line up with TRBD1. Germline assignment: CDR1 LGHDT and CDR2 YNNKEL (reference sequence). The CDR3 contains 14 residues. V dropped 2 bases and J dropped 4; count of bases not matched to a gene: 4. CDR3 sequence reads: CASSQTGTAYGYTF. As DNA, the CDR3 is TGTGCCAGCAGCCAAACGGGGACAGCCTATGGCTACACCTTC.